This TCR beta chain was observed in a study of T cell changes during pregnancy in multiple sclerosis. Sequencing was performed with immunoSEQ multiplex PCR; in TCRdb, only in-frame clones are kept and a portion is missing. The sample lists fewer than 70,000 clones, 92% occurring once. The TCR originated in a female donor with multiple sclerosis, enrolled in a pregnancy study. The input for sequencing was peripheral blood, taken in the second trimester of pregnancy.

The CDR3, as DNA: TGTGCCTGGAGTGCACAGGGGGCGCGGGACACCATATATTTT. This gives the protein CAWSAQGARDTIYF. The chain couples TRBV30 to TRBJ1-3; 9 bases line up with TRBD1. CDR1 and CDR2 (germline): GTSNPN, SVGIG (reference sequence). The CDR3 contains 14 residues. With V trimmed by 1 base and J by 8 bases, 6 bases remained unmatched.